What follows are 32 T cell receptor beta chains derived from one specimen sequenced in a study of blood T cell repertoires in COVID-19. Data came from immunoSEQ multiplex PCR; TCRdb stores just in-frame clones and leaves some out. The sample lists some 400,000 clones; more than 75% were seen once. Material for sequencing was peripheral blood. The receptors shown here come from a human donor with acute or convalescent COVID-19. The donor label of this sample is uncertain.

This sequence joins TRBV24-1 and TRBJ1-2, with 8 nucleotides matching TRBD1. The CDR3 runs to 14 residues. J lost 8 bases, V lost 3 bases, and 7 bases had no gene match. The V gene's germline CDR1 is KGHDR and CDR2 SFDVKD. CDR3 residues: CATSDGDRIGGYTF. The CDR3 nucleotides read TGTGCCACCAGTGATGGGGACAGGATTGGAGGCTACACCTTC.

The chain couples TRBV20-1 to TRBJ1-5; 8 bases agree with TRBD1. This CDR3 comprises 15 residues. Trimming removed 3 bases from V and 1 base from J; junction bases left unmatched: 5. In germline, CDR1 is DFQATT, CDR2 SNEGSKA (reference sequence). CDR3 coding DNA: TGCAGTGCTAGTAGACAGGGGAGGAGCAATCAGCCCCAGCATTTT. Translation: CSASRQGRSNQPQHF.

The chain combines TRBV4-1 with TRBJ1-1, with unresolved D. V was shortened by 1 base and J by 4 bases, with 13 bases between the two germline ends. The CDR3 extends over 15 amino acids. Germline loops: CDR1 MGHRA, CDR2 YSYEKL. CDR3 DNA sequence: TGCGCCAGCAGCCAAGGTACGACAAATGGCACTGAAGCTTTCTTT. Its translation: CASSQGTTNGTEAFF.

J is TRBJ2-7 and V is TRBV18; 8 nucleotides agree with TRBD1. The CDR3 has 16 amino acids. CDR1 KGHSH and CDR2 LQKENI come from the germline V gene. V gave up 3 bases and J gave up 0 bases; unmatched junction bases: 7. The CDR3 loop is CASSPQGAASSYEQYF. CDR3 coding DNA: TGTGCCAGCTCACCGCAGGGGGCAGCCAGCTCCTACGAGCAGTACTTC. Supplemented by reference TRBV18 and TRBJ2-7, the full variable domain reads NAGVMQNPRHLVRRRGQEARLRCSPMKGHSHVYWYRQLPEEGLKFMVYLQKENIIDESGMPKERFSAEFPKEGPSILRIQQVVRGDSAAYFCASSPQGAASSYEQYFGPGTRLTVT.

The CDR3 DNA follows: TGTGCCAGCAGTGATTTCGGGAGATCGAACACTGAAGCTTTCTTT. It is translated as CASSDFGRSNTEAFF. The chain couples TRBV6-1 to TRBJ1-1; unclear D gene. Per the germline V gene, CDR1 is MNHNS and CDR2 is SASEGT. Trimming shortened V by 3 bases and J by 1 base, and 12 bases separated the two germline ends. The CDR3 is made up of 15 amino acids.

This sequence joins TRBV5-1 and TRBJ1-1; D gene ambiguous. The CDR3 totals 14 residues. Trimming pared 2 bases from V and 1 base from J, leaving 9 bases between. Germline values: CDR1 SGHRS, CDR2 YFSETQ. CDR3 coding DNA: TGCGCCAGCAGCTTTACGGCAGGGAACACTGAAGCTTTCTTT. This encodes CASSFTAGNTEAFF. Looking up the rest from reference TRBV5-1 and TRBJ1-1 gives the full variable domain: KAGVTQTPRYLIKTRGQQVTLSCSPISGHRSVSWYQQTPGQGLQFLFEYFSETQRNKGNFPGRFSGRQFSNSRSEMNVSTLELGDSALYLCASSFTAGNTEAFFGQGTRLTVV.

A remark on this clone: This sample also contains other DNA sequences that code for the same CDR3. J is TRBJ2-7 and V is TRBV6-5, with D unclear. The germline gives CDR1 MNHEY, CDR2 SVGAGI. This CDR3 spans 11 amino acids. Trimming cost V 5 bases and J 2 bases, with 4 bases left between them. The CDR3 protein is CASSQTYEQYF. The CDR3 nucleotides are TGTGCCAGCAGTCAGACCTACGAGCAGTACTTC.

This clone was seen a few times. The rearrangement links TRBV7-9 to TRBJ1-1; 8 nucleotides match TRBD1. Germline CDR1 SEHNR, CDR2 FQNEAQ (reference sequence). The CDR3 is 15 residues long. The trim removed 4 bases at V and 2 bases at J, leaving 6 bases unmatched. The CDR3 spells CASSSYRGGNTEAFF. The CDR3 DNA follows: TGTGCCAGCAGCTCCTACAGGGGGGGCAACACTGAAGCTTTCTTT.

The chain joins TRBV30 to TRBJ2-5; D may be TRBD2 (6 bases). The CDR3 contains 12 residues. Trimming removed 4 bases at V and 0 bases at J, with 6 bases between. Germline loops: CDR1 GTSNPN, CDR2 SVGIG (reference sequence). This CDR3 reads CAWTSDQETQYF. CDR3 sequence (DNA): TGTGCCTGGACTAGCGACCAAGAGACCCAGTACTTC.

The chain links TRBV30 to TRBJ1-5; D remains unclear. V gave up 2 bases and J gave up 1 base, with 9 bases separating them. This CDR3 region has 14 residues. The V gene's germline CDR1 is GTSNPN and CDR2 SVGIG (reference sequence). The CDR3 DNA reads TGTGCCTGGAGTCAATGGGCAAGCAATCAGCCCCAGCATTTT. The encoded protein is CAWSQWASNQPQHF.

The chain joins TRBV19 to TRBJ2-1; 9 bases agree with TRBD2. The CDR3 loop spans 15 amino acids. V lost 3 bases and J lost 4; bases outside the gene matches: 4. Germline V gives CDR1 LNHDA, CDR2 SQIVND (reference sequence). The CDR3 nucleotides are TGTGCCAGTAGTATTTCTAGCGGGGATTACAATGAGCAGTTCTTC. Its protein is CASSISSGDYNEQFF.

This chain links TRBV5-1 with TRBJ2-1; 11 bases line up with TRBD2. Losses at the gene ends were 2 bases for V and 7 bases for J; bases not matched to a gene: 8. The CDR3 spans 16 residues. Germline assignment: CDR1 SGHRS and CDR2 YFSETQ. The CDR3 sequence: CASSFIAGGPFNEQFF. CDR3 bases: TGCGCCAGCAGCTTCATAGCGGGGGGGCCATTTAATGAGCAGTTCTTC.

The chain has TRBV10-3 and TRBJ1-2, with 9 nucleotides matching TRBD1. CDR1 is ENHRY, CDR2 SYGVKD, per germline. The CDR3 contains 14 residues. V lost 6 bases, J lost 6 bases, and 8 bases stayed unmatched. DNA of the CDR3: TGTGCCATCAGGTGGTCGGACAGGGGCAATGGCTACACCTTC. Its translation is CAIRWSDRGNGYTF.

This sequence joins TRBV5-6 and TRBJ1-2; D perhaps matches TRBD1 (6 bases). Germline V lookup: CDR1 SGHDT, CDR2 YYEEEE. The CDR3 runs 14 residues. V was pared by 9 bases and J by 6 bases, with 21 bases between. CDR3 coding DNA: TGTGCCACCCATCGTGGGGGAGGGGACAATGGCTACACCTTC. Protein product: CATHRGGGDNGYTF.

The table lists this clone with a few counts. The chain joins TRBV5-3 to TRBJ1-6; 8 positions agree with TRBD1. TRBV5-3 is flagged as an ORF with uncertain function. The trim removed 0 bases at V and 13 bases at J, leaving 12 bases unmatched. The CDR3 extends over 16 amino acids. CDR3 sequence: CARSLGHRGVIAPLHF. CDR3 sequence (DNA): TGTGCCAGAAGCTTGGGGCACAGGGGGGTGATCGCCCCCCTCCACTTT.

The chain carries TRBV18 and TRBJ2-4, with 7 bases aligning to TRBD1. The CDR3 covers 14 residues. CDR1 is KGHSH, CDR2 LQKENI, per germline. J was trimmed by 9 bases and V by 2 bases; bases with no gene match: 7. The CDR3 loop reads CASSPSPGGSIQYF. CDR3 in DNA: TGTGCCAGCTCACCAAGTCCAGGGGGTAGCATTCAGTACTTC.

About this clone itself: The same CDR3 is also encoded by other DNA sequences in this sample. The chain combines TRBV19 with TRBJ1-6, with 9 bases matching TRBD1. Unmatched junction bases numbered 9, after V lost 5 bases and J lost 7 bases. Per germline, CDR1 LNHDA and CDR2 SQIVND (reference sequence). The CDR3 length is 16 residues. Written as DNA, the CDR3 is TGTGCCAGTAGTCCTCAAGGGGGACAGGGAAATTCACCCCTCCACTTT. Translated: CASSPQGGQGNSPLHF.

The chain has TRBV7-2 and TRBJ2-5; D is possibly TRBD1 (5 bases). Germline assignment: CDR1 SGHTA and CDR2 FQGNSA. V lost 1 base, J lost 4 bases, and 16 bases lay in between. The CDR3 extends over 16 amino acids. The CDR3 spells CASSLVVIRVPETQYF. CDR3 sequence (DNA): TGTGCCAGCAGCTTAGTAGTGATCAGGGTCCCAGAGACCCAGTACTTC.

CDR3 in amino acids: CASSLVVGLAGSSYEQYF. The CDR3 coding sequence is TGTGCCAGCAGCTTAGTAGTTGGGCTAGCGGGTTCCTCCTACGAGCAGTACTTC. The genes are TRBV11-2 and TRBJ2-7; 8 bases agree with TRBD2. The ends lost 1 base at V and 0 bases at J; junction bases unmatched: 11. Per germline, CDR1 SGHAT and CDR2 FQNNGV. This CDR3 region has 18 residues.

The chain has TRBV3-1 (or the pseudogene TRBV3-2) and TRBJ2-5, with D perhaps TRBD2 (5 bases). Trimming stripped 3 bases from V and 5 bases from J, with 16 bases between. CDR3 length equals 15 residues. CDR1 is LGHDT and CDR2 is YNNKEL in the germline V gene (reference sequence). The CDR3 nucleotides are TGTGCCAGCAGCCAGAATGAGTGGCTAGCCGAGACCCAGTACTTC. Encoded protein: CASSQNEWLAETQYF.

J is TRBJ1-6 and V is TRBV27; D is undetermined. Between the trimmed V and J ends, which lost 4 bases and 4 bases, there was a span of 17 bases. Germline CDR1 and CDR2: MNHEY and SMNVEV (reference sequence). The CDR3 runs 17 residues. The CDR3 sequence: CASSYRLLSGYNSPLHF. The CDR3 DNA is TGTGCCAGCAGTTATCGACTCCTGAGTGGGTATAATTCACCCCTCCACTTT.

This clone was detected a few times. The rearrangement joins TRBV5-5 to TRBJ1-1, with D tentatively TRBD1 (5 bases). The CDR3 is 14 residues long. Germline CDR1 is SGHKS and CDR2 is YYEKEE (reference sequence). Trimming removed 4 bases from V and 6 bases from J, with 16 bases in between. The CDR3 is CASSPLARVAEAFF. The CDR3 DNA is TGTGCCAGCAGCCCTCTCGCCAGGGTGGCTGAAGCTTTCTTT.

The rearrangement uses TRBV18 and TRBJ1-2; TRBD1 is a possible D gene (5 bases). This CDR3 region has 15 residues. Germline lookup yields CDR1 KGHSH and CDR2 LQKENI. Trimming cost V 5 bases and J 1 base, with 14 bases left between them. The CDR3 region has the DNA TGTGCCAGCTCAACTGTGGACACTTATAACTATGGCTACACCTTC. Translation gives CASSTVDTYNYGYTF.

The chain is built from TRBV30 and TRBJ1-1, with D maybe TRBD1 (6 bases). The V end lost 3 bases, the J end lost 5 bases, and 10 bases lay between the germline ends. The CDR3 runs 12 residues. Germline V lookup: CDR1 GTSNPN, CDR2 SVGIG (reference sequence). For the CDR3, the DNA is TGTGCCTGGAGCGCAGGGGATACTGAAGCTTTCTTT. Its translation: CAWSAGDTEAFF.

This clone has just one count. The J gene is TRBJ1-5, the V gene TRBV19; possibly TRBD1 for D (5 bases). CDR1 and CDR2 from the germline V gene are LNHDA and SQIVND (reference sequence). The CDR3 sequence is 14 residues long. The V end was cut by 2 bases, the J end by 4 bases, with 9 bases between. The CDR3 is CASSIWQGNQPQHF. CDR3 bases: TGTGCCAGTAGTATATGGCAGGGAAATCAGCCCCAGCATTTT.

The chain is built from TRBV18 and TRBJ1-5, with TRBD1 matching 9 bases. V dropped 3 bases and J dropped 5; count of bases not matched to a gene: 8. The CDR3 consists of 16 residues. Germline lookup yields CDR1 KGHSH and CDR2 LQKENI. The CDR3 DNA follows: TGTGCCAGCTCACCGATGGGGACAGGGCGACATCAGCCCCAGCATTTT. The encoded protein is CASSPMGTGRHQPQHF.

In this sample, this clone turned up a few times. This chain connects TRBV24-1 to TRBJ2-3, with a weak D call TRBD1 (7 bases). The CDR3 contains 17 residues. Germline assignment: CDR1 KGHDR and CDR2 SFDVKD. V was shortened by 3 bases and J by 1 base, with 16 bases between the two germline ends. The CDR3 region is CATSDPRTGLRTDTQYF. The CDR3 coding sequence is TGTGCCACCAGTGATCCACGGACAGGACTACGCACAGATACGCAGTATTTT.

This rearrangement joins TRBV3-1 (or the pseudogene TRBV3-2) to TRBJ1-5, with a tentative D call TRBD1 (6 bases). This CDR3 region has 16 residues. The V and J ends lost 4 bases and 4 bases respectively, with 17 bases between them. CDR1 and CDR2 from the germline V gene are LGHDT and YNNKEL (reference sequence). The CDR3 nucleotides read TGTGCCAGCAGCCCGTCAGGAACAGGGCCTAATCAGCCCCAGCATTTT. Amino acid sequence: CASSPSGTGPNQPQHF.

The rearrangement links TRBV18 to TRBJ2-7, with 7 positions matching TRBD2. V lost 0 bases and J lost 7; bases outside the gene matches: 0. The CDR3 spans 12 residues. The germline V gene encodes CDR1 KGHSH and CDR2 LQKENI. The CDR3 region is CASSPPGGEQYF. Written as DNA, the CDR3 is TGTGCCAGCTCACCACCGGGAGGGGAGCAGTACTTC.

J is TRBJ2-2 and V is TRBV5-8, with TRBD1 as a possible D gene (6 bases). V dropped 1 base and J dropped 0 bases, with 13 bases sitting between them. This CDR3 contains 17 residues. CDR1 and CDR2 (germline): SGHTS, YDEGEE. The CDR3 DNA reads TGTGCCAGCAGCTTGAAGAGGGGGATATCGAACACCGGGGAGCTGTTTTTT. It translates to CASSLKRGISNTGELFF.

The chain has TRBV7-9 and TRBJ1-2, with D maybe TRBD1 (6 bases). Germline V gene lookup returns CDR1 SEHNR and CDR2 FQNEAQ (reference sequence). Trimming took off 4 bases at V and 3 bases at J, with 18 bases between the two ends. This CDR3 region has 16 residues. Written as DNA, the CDR3 is TGTGCCAGCAGCTCCCGCGGGGGCGGGACCGACTATGGCTACACCTTC. Translated, it gives CASSSRGGGTDYGYTF.

This clone was found many times. The chain joins TRBV2 to TRBJ2-1, with TRBD2 matching 13 bases. There are 15 residues in the CDR3. The V and J ends lost 6 bases and 10 bases, in that order; junction bases with no gene match: 9. CDR1 and CDR2 from the germline V gene are SNHLY and FYNNEI. CDR3 sequence: CASRLLAGGPGEQFF. In DNA form, the CDR3 reads TGTGCCAGCAGGCTACTAGCGGGAGGGCCAGGCGAGCAGTTCTTC.